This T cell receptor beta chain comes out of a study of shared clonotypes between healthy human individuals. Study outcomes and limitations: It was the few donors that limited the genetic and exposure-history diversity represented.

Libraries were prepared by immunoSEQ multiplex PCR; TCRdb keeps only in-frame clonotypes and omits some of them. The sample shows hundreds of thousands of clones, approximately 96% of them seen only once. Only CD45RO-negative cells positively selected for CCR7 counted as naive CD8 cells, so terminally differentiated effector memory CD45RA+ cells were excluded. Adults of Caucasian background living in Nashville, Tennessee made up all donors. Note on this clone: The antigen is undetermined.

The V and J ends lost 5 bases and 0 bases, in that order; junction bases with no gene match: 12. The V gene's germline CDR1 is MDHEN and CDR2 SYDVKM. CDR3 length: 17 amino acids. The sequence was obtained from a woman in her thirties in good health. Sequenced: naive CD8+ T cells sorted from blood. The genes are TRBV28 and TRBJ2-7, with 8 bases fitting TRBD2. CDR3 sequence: CASSPRLGLVYSYEQYF. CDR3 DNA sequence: TGTGCCAGCAGTCCTCGGCTGGGACTAGTTTACTCCTACGAGCAGTACTTC. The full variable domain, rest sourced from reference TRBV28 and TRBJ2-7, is DVKVTQSSRYLVKRTGEKVFLECVQDMDHENMFWYRQDPGLGLRLIYFSYDVKMKEKGDIPEGYSVSREKKERFSLILESASTNQTSMYLCASSPRLGLVYSYEQYFGPGTRLTVT.